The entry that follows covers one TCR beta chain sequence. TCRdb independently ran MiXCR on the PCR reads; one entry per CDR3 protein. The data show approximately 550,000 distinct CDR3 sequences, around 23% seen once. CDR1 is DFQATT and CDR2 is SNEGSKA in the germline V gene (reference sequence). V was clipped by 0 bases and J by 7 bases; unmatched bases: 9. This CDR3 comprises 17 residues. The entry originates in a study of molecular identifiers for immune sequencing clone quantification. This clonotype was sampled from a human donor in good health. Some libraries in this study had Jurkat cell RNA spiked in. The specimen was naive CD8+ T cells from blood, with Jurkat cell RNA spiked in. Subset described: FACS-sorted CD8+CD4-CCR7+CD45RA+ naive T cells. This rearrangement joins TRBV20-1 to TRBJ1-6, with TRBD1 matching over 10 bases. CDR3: CSARDPGQGVVNSPLHF. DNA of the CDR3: TGCAGTGCTAGAGATCCCGGACAGGGGGTCGTCAATTCACCCCTCCACTTT.